The 22 T cell receptor beta chains given below trace back to one sample, sequenced in a study of T cell responses to AZD1222 COVID-19 vaccine. The protocol was immunoSEQ multiplex PCR, while the TCRdb copy is restricted to in-frame clones and leaves out a portion. The sample records roughly 180,000 clones, approximately 91% being singletons. The sample consisted of peripheral blood, taken 28 days after the second AZD1222 dose. The receptors come from an adult who received the AZD1222 COVID-19 vaccine.

The gene calls are TRBV5-1 and TRBJ1-2, with D perhaps TRBD1 (5 bases). CDR1 is SGHRS and CDR2 is YFSETQ in the germline V gene. CDR3 size: 13 residues. V was clipped by 3 bases and J by 6 bases, with 12 bases between them. This CDR3 reads CASSYEGPHGYTF. In DNA, the CDR3 is TGCGCCAGCAGCTACGAGGGACCACATGGCTACACCTTC.

The chain recombines TRBV2 with TRBJ2-2; possible D gene TRBD1, 6 bases. V was cut by 0 bases and J by 0 bases, with 20 bases left in between. Germline V gene data show CDR1 as SNHLY and CDR2 as FYNNEI. CDR3 length: 20 residues. CDR3 in amino acids: CASSEAVLLGDNSNTGELFF. The CDR3 bases are TGTGCCAGCAGTGAAGCGGTCCTTCTAGGGGACAACTCGAACACCGGGGAGCTGTTTTTT.

The chain recombines TRBV4-1 with TRBJ2-1, with 12 nucleotides matching TRBD2. V lost 0 bases and J lost 7; bases outside the gene matches: 4. Germline loops: CDR1 MGHRA, CDR2 YSYEKL. The CDR3 is 16 residues long. The CDR3 DNA reads as TGCGCCAGCAGCCAAGAAAGGACTAGCGGGACGAATGAGCAGTTCTTC. Protein product: CASSQERTSGTNEQFF.

As to this clone: At the DNA level, this CDR3 is encoded by other sequences in the same sample as well. V usage is TRBV5-1 and J usage is TRBJ2-1; TRBD2 matches at 11 bases. The CDR3 has 16 residues. V lost 0 bases to trimming and J lost 4 bases; unmatched junction nucleotides: 3. In germline, CDR1 is SGHRS, CDR2 YFSETQ. CDR3: CASSLGGTSGYNEQFF. As DNA, the CDR3 is TGCGCCAGCAGCTTGGGGGGGACTAGCGGATACAATGAGCAGTTCTTC. The entire variable domain, with the rest obtained from reference TRBV5-1 and TRBJ2-1, is as follows: KAGVTQTPRYLIKTRGQQVTLSCSPISGHRSVSWYQQTPGQGLQFLFEYFSETQRNKGNFPGRFSGRQFSNSRSEMNVSTLELGDSALYLCASSLGGTSGYNEQFFGPGTRLTVL.

This chain connects TRBV7-9 to TRBJ2-7; 8 positions match TRBD2. After removal of 2 bases from V and 1 base from J, the junction contained 4 bases not matched to a gene. The CDR3 contains 15 residues. From germline, CDR1 is SEHNR and CDR2 FQNEAQ (reference sequence). CDR3 amino acids: CASSLLAGGSYEQYF. The CDR3 DNA is TGTGCCAGCAGCTTACTCGCGGGGGGATCCTACGAGCAGTACTTC.

The chain has TRBV27 and TRBJ1-2; no clear D gene. In germline, CDR1 is MNHEY, CDR2 SMNVEV (reference sequence). Trimming took 5 bases from V and 4 from J, leaving 23 bases between them. There are 17 residues in the CDR3. For the CDR3, the DNA is TGTGCCAGCAGTCGCAGGCCCCTCGGGAGCGAACGCTATGGCTACACCTTC. Translated: CASSRRPLGSERYGYTF.

This chain joins TRBV30 and TRBJ1-1, with D hard to call. Per germline, CDR1 GTSNPN and CDR2 SVGIG (reference sequence). The CDR3 consists of 13 residues. V was pared by 4 bases and J by 0 bases, with 9 bases between. CDR3: CAWIRELNTEAFF. CDR3 DNA sequence: TGTGCCTGGATAAGGGAGTTGAACACTGAAGCTTTCTTT.

The V gene is TRBV28, the J gene TRBJ2-3; 7 positions agree with TRBD2. Per germline, CDR1 MDHEN and CDR2 SYDVKM. CDR3 size: 15 residues. V was pared by 4 bases and J by 6 bases, with 10 bases of the junction left unmatched. CDR3 in amino acids: CASSSLAGVTDTQYF. DNA of the CDR3: TGTGCCAGCAGTTCCCTGGCGGGAGTAACCGATACGCAGTATTTT.

The J gene is TRBJ1-1, the V gene TRBV4-1, with 8 bases lining up with TRBD1. Germline CDR1 and CDR2: MGHRA and YSYEKL. Germline trimming cut 3 bases from V and 4 bases from J; bases unmatched to any gene: 4. The CDR3 has 14 amino acids. The CDR3 bases are TGCGCCAGCAGCCACGGACAGGGTGGCACTGAAGCTTTCTTT. Its protein is CASSHGQGGTEAFF.

The chain has TRBV2 and TRBJ1-5; D unclear. V was pared by 6 bases and J by 0 bases, with 21 bases between. The CDR3 totals 18 residues. Germline CDR1 reads SNHLY; CDR2 reads FYNNEI. The CDR3 here is CASSPGQSIRYSNQPQHF. The CDR3 DNA sequence: TGTGCCAGCAGCCCCGGGCAGAGCATTCGATATAGCAATCAGCCCCAGCATTTT.

V gene TRBV5-1 combines with J gene TRBJ2-3, with 11 nucleotides matching TRBD2. Germline loops: CDR1 SGHRS, CDR2 YFSETQ. After removal of 4 bases from V and 0 bases from J, the junction contained 13 bases not matched to a gene. This CDR3 spans 19 amino acids. The CDR3 region has the DNA TGCGCCAGCAGCATCGGATCTTTGACTAGCGGGATTAGCACAGATACGCAGTATTTT. Protein product: CASSIGSLTSGISTDTQYF.

The V call is TRBV6-5, the J call TRBJ1-1; D not resolved. V shed 7 bases and J shed 0 bases, with 6 bases lying between them. Germline V gene lookup returns CDR1 MNHEY and CDR2 SVGAGI. The CDR3 is 12 amino acids. The CDR3 is CASKALNTEAFF. The CDR3 DNA is TGTGCCAGCAAGGCCCTGAACACTGAAGCTTTCTTT.

This rearrangement joins TRBV16 to TRBJ2-5; TRBD2 aligns across 14 bases. The trim removed 6 bases at V and 4 bases at J, leaving 7 bases unmatched. Germline V gene lookup returns CDR1 KGHSY and CDR2 FQNENV. This CDR3 has 16 residues. This CDR3 reads CASSGLAGGGGETQYF. DNA for the CDR3: TGTGCCAGCAGTGGACTAGCGGGAGGAGGCGGAGAGACCCAGTACTTC.

This chain links TRBV28 with TRBJ2-1, with TRBD2 matching 9 bases. CDR1 is MDHEN, CDR2 SYDVKM, per germline. The CDR3 length is 11 residues. The CDR3, as DNA: TGTGCAGCGGGAGGTTACAATGAGCAGTTCTTC. Translation: CAAGGYNEQFF.

The chain couples TRBV28 to TRBJ1-5, with D hard to call. The ends were cut back, 6 bases at V and 4 bases at J, with 7 bases in the middle. In germline, CDR1 is MDHEN, CDR2 SYDVKM. The CDR3 has 12 amino acids. The CDR3: CASRVQNQPQHF. DNA of the CDR3: TGTGCCAGCAGGGTACAGAATCAGCCCCAGCATTTT.

This clone turned up a few times. J is TRBJ2-5 and V is TRBV30, with TRBD2 matching 7 bases. Trimming cost V 4 bases and J 1 base; bases outside gene matches: 3. The CDR3 has 13 residues. Germline V gives CDR1 GTSNPN, CDR2 SVGIG (reference sequence). The CDR3 sequence is CAWNGRGQETQYF. The CDR3 DNA follows: TGTGCCTGGAATGGGAGGGGCCAAGAGACCCAGTACTTC.

The chain couples TRBV6-5 to TRBJ2-7; D may be TRBD2 (5 bases). The V gene lost 0 bases and the J gene lost 5 bases, with 17 bases spanning the gap. From germline, CDR1 is MNHEY and CDR2 SVGAGI. The CDR3 has 16 amino acids. This chain's CDR3 is CASSYSRVIGPNEQYF. In DNA, the CDR3 is TGTGCCAGCAGTTACTCGAGGGTCATCGGGCCTAACGAGCAGTACTTC.

The chain couples TRBV6-4 to TRBJ2-2, with TRBD2 identical over 10 bases. V lost 2 bases, J lost 6 bases, and 0 bases stayed unmatched. Germline assignment: CDR1 MRHNA and CDR2 SNTAGT. The CDR3 totals 14 residues. This CDR3 reads CASSDLAGAGELFF. Written as DNA, the CDR3 is TGTGCCAGCAGTGACCTAGCGGGAGCCGGGGAGCTGTTTTTT.

The chain links TRBV6-5 to TRBJ1-5; D uncertain. Germline-derived CDR1 and CDR2 are MNHEY and SVGAGI. V dropped 11 bases and J dropped 7 bases, with 12 bases sitting between them. CDR3 length: 11 amino acids. The CDR3 region is CACGVGQPQHF. The CDR3 nucleotides read TGTGCCTGCGGGGTGGGGCAGCCCCAGCATTTT.

The gene calls are TRBV7-2 and TRBJ2-7; D is uncertain. The V end was cut by 1 base, the J end by 3 bases, with 10 bases between. The CDR3 has 14 amino acids. The germline gives CDR1 SGHTA, CDR2 FQGNSA. The CDR3 is CASSLDVSSYEQYF. In nucleotides, the CDR3 is TGTGCCAGCAGCTTAGATGTCAGCAGCTACGAGCAGTACTTC.

This chain uses TRBV18 with TRBJ2-5; TRBD1 or TRBD2 may be the D gene (7 bases each). Germline V CDR1 and CDR2: KGHSH, LQKENI. The V and J ends lost 5 bases and 2 bases respectively, with 15 bases between them. This CDR3 is built from 15 residues. CDR3 in amino acids: CASSYNRGGQETQYF. CDR3 nucleotides: TGTGCCAGCTCATACAACAGGGGAGGGCAAGAGACCCAGTACTTC.

J is TRBJ1-3 and V is TRBV29-1; TRBD1 is a possible D gene (6 bases). This CDR3 region has 13 residues. CDR1 is SQVTM, CDR2 ANQGSEA, per germline. V was cut by 7 bases and J by 0 bases, with 10 bases left in between. CDR3 residues: CSAGGGSGNTIYF. The CDR3 DNA reads TGCAGCGCTGGAGGGGGCTCTGGAAACACCATATATTTT.